The rows below give T cell receptor beta chains drawn from one sample of a study of control samples from healthy donors and cancer patients. Repertoires were generated with immunoSEQ multiplex PCR, while TCRdb's copy carries only in-frame clones and drops some. There are over 150,000 clones in the sample; nearly 96% occur only once, and just over 1% lies in the top ten. What was sequenced was blood. All receptors come from a woman in her twenties or thirties in good health. The CDR3 runs from the conserved cysteine through the conserved F or W. A row's size may be missing; if present it is once, few, many or a size class.

v_gene: TRBV6-5; len: 15; abundance: NA; CDR3aa: CASRKLAEMYNEQFF
v_gene: TRBV19; len: 14; abundance: NA; CDR3aa: CASSIGGSGYEQYF
v_gene: TRBV21-1; len: 15; abundance: NA; CDR3aa: CASSKGGRRNYGYTF
v_gene: TRBV13; len: 18; abundance: NA; CDR3aa: CASSQFGTSGRATDTQYF
v_gene: TRBV16; len: 14; abundance: NA; CDR3aa: CASSSLRQQETQYF
v_gene: TRBV2; len: 16; abundance: NA; CDR3aa: CASSDPRQGIQYGYTF
v_gene: TRBV28; len: 16; abundance: NA; CDR3aa: CASSSSELGSNQPQHF
v_gene: TRBV9; len: 16; abundance: NA; CDR3aa: CASSVEGGTSTDTQYF
v_gene: TRBV3-1/TRBV3-2; len: 19; abundance: few; CDR3aa: CASSQGFGRGDPNTGELFF
v_gene: TRBV4-2; len: 16; abundance: once; CDR3aa: CASRTIWTSGDNEQFF
v_gene: TRBV28; len: 11; abundance: NA; CDR3aa: CASALLDEQFF
v_gene: TRBV6-5; len: 15; abundance: NA; CDR3aa: CASTEARALSYEQYF
v_gene: TRBV5-1; len: 16; abundance: NA; CDR3aa: CASSLEGPWAKNIQYF
v_gene: TRBV6-6; len: 16; abundance: once; CDR3aa: CASIQQGARLNEKLFF
v_gene: TRBV11-1; len: 12; abundance: NA; CDR3aa: CASSPEADTQYF
v_gene: TRBV30; len: 17; abundance: NA; CDR3aa: CAWSTPRWGAGHTEAFF
v_gene: TRBV15; len: 14; abundance: NA; CDR3aa: CATSENGGGSPLHF
v_gene: TRBV27; len: 15; abundance: NA; CDR3aa: CASSLFSRGHHEQFF
v_gene: TRBV27; len: 14; abundance: NA; CDR3aa: CASQRTQYWNEQFF
v_gene: TRBV2; len: 15; abundance: NA; CDR3aa: CASSASGGPYNEQFF
v_gene: TRBV2; len: 16; abundance: NA; CDR3aa: CASSSLPGQLSYEQYF
v_gene: TRBV7-2; len: 12; abundance: NA; CDR3aa: CASSWTAQPQHF
v_gene: TRBV20-1; len: 13; abundance: NA; CDR3aa: CSASQAADYEQYF
v_gene: TRBV18; len: 13; abundance: NA; CDR3aa: CASSPGLYNEQFF
v_gene: TRBV12-5; len: 16; abundance: NA; CDR3aa: CASGLEGPVAPNEQFF
v_gene: TRBV9; len: 16; abundance: NA; CDR3aa: CASSVEGSGGADTQYF
v_gene: TRBV6-1; len: 12; abundance: NA; CDR3aa: CASSERDSEQYF